One and the same sample provided the 31 T cell receptor beta chains below, sequenced in a study of blood T cell repertoires in COVID-19 (dated by TCRdb to the early 2020s). Receptor libraries were prepared by the immunoSEQ multiplex PCR assay. TCRdb carries this immuneACCESS record with in-frame sequences only. Its versions omit some clonotypes, under half of them owing to an unresolved V gene in the studies checked, with the rest unexplained. The sample contains hundreds of thousands of clones, approximately 86% of them found a single time. The top ten hold approximately 2% of the sample. Sequences were obtained from peripheral blood. Source of these receptors: a man aged 18 to 30 with active or convalescent COVID-19.

The gene calls are TRBV18 and TRBJ1-1, with 7 bases that match TRBD1. The CDR3 is 14 amino acids. Germline V gives CDR1 KGHSH, CDR2 LQKENI. V was pared by 2 bases and J by 5 bases, with 5 bases of the junction left unmatched. CDR3 coding DNA: TGTGCCAGCTCACCAGAGTTACAGGGGACTGAAGCTTTCTTT. Its translation is CASSPELQGTEAFF. The whole variable domain, remainder taken from reference TRBV18 and TRBJ1-1, is NAGVMQNPRHLVRRRGQEARLRCSPMKGHSHVYWYRQLPEEGLKFMVYLQKENIIDESGMPKERFSAEFPKEGPSILRIQQVVRGDSAAYFCASSPELQGTEAFFGQGTRLTVV.

The V and J genes are TRBV18 and TRBJ1-2; 9 nucleotides line up with TRBD1. Unmatched junction bases numbered 8, after V lost 2 bases and J lost 7 bases. This CDR3 has 15 amino acids. Per germline, CDR1 KGHSH and CDR2 LQKENI. The CDR3 loop reads CASSPISDRGIGYTF. The CDR3 DNA sequence: TGTGCCAGCTCACCAATATCGGACAGGGGTATTGGCTACACCTTC.

The chain uses TRBV7-9 and TRBJ2-1; 8 nucleotides line up with TRBD1. The J segment lost 7 bases and the V segment lost 3 bases, leaving 11 bases of the junction unmatched. Germline assignment: CDR1 SEHNR and CDR2 FQNEAQ (reference sequence). This CDR3 has 16 amino acids. The CDR3 nucleotides are TGTGCCAGCAGCTTCTCCAGGGGGCAAGGTGGGAATGAGCAGTTCTTC. It specifies CASSFSRGQGGNEQFF.

The gene calls are TRBV2 and TRBJ2-7; 7 bases align to TRBD1. Looked up from germline, CDR1 is SNHLY and CDR2 is FYNNEI. The J segment lost 3 bases and the V segment lost 7 bases, leaving 9 bases of the junction unmatched. The CDR3 sequence is 14 residues long. CDR3 sequence: CASKVTGTFYEQYF. CDR3 sequence (DNA): TGTGCCAGCAAAGTGACAGGGACCTTCTACGAGCAGTACTTC.

The chain has TRBV10-3 and TRBJ1-1; TRBD1 agrees at 9 bases. There are 15 residues in the CDR3. Germline V gene lookup returns CDR1 ENHRY and CDR2 SYGVKD. After removal of 3 bases from V and 6 bases from J, the junction contained 8 bases not matched to a gene. CDR3 coding DNA: TGTGCCATCAGTGATAGAGGGACAGGGACACCTGAAGCTTTCTTT. This codes for CAISDRGTGTPEAFF.

The chain links TRBV18 to TRBJ2-4; D gene uncertain. Deletions cut 0 bases from V and 5 bases from J, with 11 bases between. The germline V gene encodes CDR1 KGHSH and CDR2 LQKENI. The CDR3 runs 15 residues. The CDR3 nucleotides are TGTGCCAGCTCACCACCGGGCCGGTCCGAAAACATTCAGTACTTC. It translates to CASSPPGRSENIQYF.

The chain links TRBV7-9 to TRBJ2-7, with TRBD2 matching 7 bases. The CDR3 is 12 residues long. J gave up 3 bases and V 11 bases, and 7 bases lay outside the gene matches. From germline, CDR1 is SEHNR and CDR2 FQNEAQ (reference sequence). CDR3 sequence (DNA): TGTGCCCAGCGGGGCCCCCGCTACGAGCAGTACTTC. Encoded protein: CAQRGPRYEQYF.

The rearrangement joins TRBV28 to TRBJ2-7; weak D call: TRBD1 (5 bases). Germline-derived CDR1 and CDR2 are MDHEN and SYDVKM. This CDR3 contains 13 residues. With 4 bases removed from V and 3 bases from J, the gap between germline ends came to 10 bases. CDR3 sequence (DNA): TGTGCCAGCAGTTCCCGACAGAGCTACGAGCAGTACTTC. This codes for CASSSRQSYEQYF.

This chain links TRBV28 with TRBJ1-6, with D maybe TRBD1 (6 bases). Germline CDR1 MDHEN, CDR2 SYDVKM. Trimming removed 7 bases at V and 9 bases at J, with 16 bases between. CDR3 length: 14 amino acids. CDR3 protein: CASTFETGFSPLHF. The CDR3 DNA sequence: TGTGCCAGCACCTTCGAAACAGGGTTTTCACCCCTCCACTTT.

This rearrangement joins TRBV6-5 to TRBJ1-2; TRBD1 matches at 9 bases. Germline CDR1 reads MNHEY; CDR2 reads SVGAGI. The CDR3 runs to 14 residues. V lost 6 bases, J lost 5 bases, and 7 bases stayed unmatched. The CDR3 is CASSRQGESYGYTF. In DNA form, the CDR3 reads TGTGCCAGCAGCCGACAGGGGGAATCATATGGCTACACCTTC.

This clone appeared once. The chain is built from TRBV6-1 and TRBJ2-7; 13 nucleotides match TRBD2. This CDR3 region has 18 residues. Germline V gene sequence: CDR1 MNHNS, CDR2 SASEGT. V shed 3 bases, J shed 4 bases, and the junction held 12 bases outside the gene matches. Written as DNA, the CDR3 is TGTGCCAGCAGTGACGATCGGACTAGCGGGAGCGTCCTGTACGAGCAGTACTTC. This codes for CASSDDRTSGSVLYEQYF.

The V and J genes are TRBV11-3 and TRBJ2-1, with a tentative D call TRBD2 (5 bases). Trimming stripped 0 bases from V and 7 bases from J, with 7 bases between. CDR1 and CDR2 from the germline V gene are SGHNT and YENEEA. The CDR3 consists of 13 residues. This CDR3 is CASSLDPGNEQFF. CDR3 bases: TGTGCCAGCAGCTTAGATCCGGGGAATGAGCAGTTCTTC.

This clone was picked up one time. V gene TRBV2 combines with J gene TRBJ2-1; the match to TRBD2 covers 9 bases. After removal of 4 bases from V and 10 bases from J, the junction contained 5 bases not matched to a gene. The CDR3 covers 13 residues. CDR1 is SNHLY and CDR2 is FYNNEI in the germline V gene. The CDR3 sequence is CASSGGLAYEQFF. The DNA of the CDR3 is TGTGCCAGCAGTGGCGGACTAGCGTACGAGCAGTTCTTC. Full variable domain (rest looked up from reference TRBV2 and TRBJ2-1): EPEVTQTPSHQVTQMGQEVILRCVPISNHLYFYWYRQILGQKVEFLVSFYNNEISEKSEIFDDQFSVERPDGSNFTLKIRSTKLEDSAMYFCASSGGLAYEQFFGPGTRLTVL.

The genes are TRBV3-1 (or the pseudogene TRBV3-2) and TRBJ2-5, with TRBD2 matching over 11 bases. CDR1 LGHDT and CDR2 YNNKEL come from the germline V gene (reference sequence). V lost 2 bases and J lost 3; bases outside the gene matches: 5. The CDR3 length is 16 residues. CDR3 amino acids: CASSQPLAGGKETQYF. The CDR3 DNA is TGTGCCAGCAGCCAACCCCTAGCGGGAGGAAAAGAGACCCAGTACTTC.

The CDR3 is CASKGDYTEAFF. The CDR3 DNA reads TGTGCCAGCAAGGGGGATTACACTGAAGCTTTCTTT. The chain recombines TRBV25-1 with TRBJ1-1; a weak D match, TRBD1 (6 bases). The CDR3 spans 12 residues. The V gene lost 7 bases and the J gene lost 3 bases, with 9 bases spanning the gap. Germline CDR1 reads MGHDK; CDR2 reads SYGVNS.

The genes are TRBV28 and TRBJ2-1; 10 bases are a match to TRBD1. With 6 bases clipped from V and 3 bases from J, the junction kept 8 bases outside the gene matches. The CDR3 is 16 amino acids. The germline CDR1 and CDR2 sequences are MDHEN and SYDVKM. In DNA form, the CDR3 reads TGTGCCAGCAGAAACCACGGACAGGGGGGCTACAATGAGCAGTTCTTC. Translating gives CASRNHGQGGYNEQFF.

The chain links TRBV5-1 to TRBJ1-3; 7 bases agree with TRBD1. The CDR3 covers 16 residues. Germline CDR1 SGHRS, CDR2 YFSETQ. The J segment lost 0 bases and the V segment lost 4 bases, leaving 7 bases of the junction unmatched. The CDR3 region is CASSSGQALSGNTIYF. In DNA, the CDR3 is TGCGCCAGCAGCAGTGGACAGGCCCTCTCTGGAAACACCATATATTTT.

The chain carries TRBV12-5 and TRBJ1-1, with unresolved D. The CDR3 runs 12 residues. Germline CDR1 is LGHNT and CDR2 is FRNRAP. The V gene lost 10 bases and the J gene lost 1 base, with 10 bases spanning the gap. The CDR3 loop is CATTEGNTEAFF. In DNA, the CDR3 is TGTGCTACCACAGAAGGGAACACTGAAGCTTTCTTT.

This chain joins TRBV14 and TRBJ1-5; TRBD1 agrees at 8 bases. Germline loops: CDR1 SGHDN, CDR2 FVKESK. J gave up 5 bases and V 3 bases, and 6 bases lay outside the gene matches. The CDR3 is 15 amino acids. DNA of the CDR3: TGTGCCAGCAGCCATGGCGGGACAGGTCATCAGCCCCAGCATTTT. It yields the protein CASSHGGTGHQPQHF.

The chain recombines TRBV7-2 with TRBJ2-7; 7 positions agree with TRBD2. With V trimmed by 1 base and J by 5 bases, 8 bases remained unmatched. There are 15 residues in the CDR3. The germline gives CDR1 SGHTA, CDR2 FQGNSA. CDR3 region: CASSLERAGQHEQYF. The CDR3 coding sequence is TGTGCCAGCAGCTTAGAGCGAGCGGGGCAACACGAGCAGTACTTC.

This clone has just one count. The rearrangement links TRBV7-6 to TRBJ2-5, with 12 bases identical to TRBD2. From germline, CDR1 is SGHVS and CDR2 FNYEAQ. With V trimmed by 5 bases and J by 1 base, 5 bases remained unmatched. This CDR3 region has 16 residues. CDR3 sequence: CASSPRLAGVQETQYF. Here the CDR3 DNA reads TGTGCCAGCAGCCCTCGACTAGCGGGGGTCCAAGAGACCCAGTACTTC. Using reference TRBV7-6 and TRBJ2-5 for the parts outside the CDR3, the full variable domain is GAGVSQSPRYKVTKRGQDVALRCDPISGHVSLYWYRQALGQGPEFLTYFNYEAQQDKSGLPNDRFSAERPEGSISTLTIQRTEQRDSAMYRCASSPRLAGVQETQYFGPGTRLLVL.

V usage is TRBV5-4 and J usage is TRBJ2-7, with 7 positions matching TRBD1. The V segment lost 2 bases and the J segment 3 bases; nucleotides outside the gene matches: 8. CDR1 and CDR2 (germline): SGHNT, YYREEE (reference sequence). This CDR3 is built from 15 residues. CDR3 loop: CASSFRDRAGYEQYF. CDR3 DNA sequence: TGTGCCAGCAGCTTCCGCGACAGGGCGGGCTACGAGCAGTACTTC.

The chain carries TRBV5-4 and TRBJ1-1; D is unclear. Germline V CDR1 and CDR2: SGHNT, YYREEE (reference sequence). Trimming pared 7 bases from V and 5 bases from J, leaving 12 bases between. CDR3 length: 12 residues. The CDR3 here is CASGPGRTEAFF. CDR3 bases: TGTGCCAGCGGTCCAGGTCGGACTGAAGCTTTCTTT.

The V and J genes are TRBV5-1 and TRBJ2-5, with TRBD1 matching over 8 bases. The J segment lost 10 bases and the V segment lost 4 bases, leaving 6 bases of the junction unmatched. This CDR3 comprises 12 residues. The germline CDR1 and CDR2 sequences are SGHRS and YFSETQ. CDR3 coding DNA: TGCGCCAGCAGCGAGGAACAGGGGGACCAGTACTTC. Amino acids: CASSEEQGDQYF. The full variable domain, in which reference TRBV5-1 and TRBJ2-5 provide the parts outside the CDR3, is KAGVTQTPRYLIKTRGQQVTLSCSPISGHRSVSWYQQTPGQGLQFLFEYFSETQRNKGNFPGRFSGRQFSNSRSEMNVSTLELGDSALYLCASSEEQGDQYFGPGTRLLVL.

The rearrangement links TRBV6-5 to TRBJ2-7; 7 bases line up with TRBD2. Per the germline V gene, CDR1 is MNHEY and CDR2 is SVGAGI. The CDR3 sequence is 15 residues long. The V and J ends lost 2 bases and 1 base, in that order; junction bases with no gene match: 5. The CDR3 nucleotides are TGTGCCAGCAGTTACGGTGCGGGAGTATCCTACGAGCAGTACTTC. Amino acid sequence: CASSYGAGVSYEQYF.

The chain joins TRBV9 to TRBJ2-7, with 7 bases identical to TRBD2. This CDR3 contains 13 residues. V trimming: 3 bases; J trimming: 6 bases; junction bases outside the gene matches: 6. The germline V gene encodes CDR1 SGDLS and CDR2 YYNGEE. The CDR3 sequence: CASSAGTTFEQYF. In DNA form, the CDR3 reads TGTGCCAGCAGCGCTGGGACTACCTTCGAGCAGTACTTC.

V and J are TRBV29-1 and TRBJ2-2; 10 bases match TRBD2. V shed 7 bases, J shed 6 bases, and the junction held 11 bases outside the gene matches. The germline CDR1 and CDR2 sequences are SQVTM and ANQGSEA. This CDR3 has 15 amino acids. The CDR3 protein is CSAARSGRAPGELFF. The CDR3 nucleotides are TGCAGCGCTGCAAGGAGCGGGAGGGCCCCCGGGGAGCTGTTTTTT.

The V call is TRBV5-1, the J call TRBJ1-1; maybe TRBD1 (5 bases). V was clipped by 2 bases and J by 7 bases, with 9 bases between them. The CDR3 has 12 amino acids. Germline V gene sequence: CDR1 SGHRS, CDR2 YFSETQ. Written as DNA, the CDR3 is TGCGCCAGCAGCTTCGGGGGGAGTGAAGCTTTCTTT. It encodes CASSFGGSEAFF. The whole variable domain, remainder taken from reference TRBV5-1 and TRBJ1-1, is KAGVTQTPRYLIKTRGQQVTLSCSPISGHRSVSWYQQTPGQGLQFLFEYFSETQRNKGNFPGRFSGRQFSNSRSEMNVSTLELGDSALYLCASSFGGSEAFFGQGTRLTVV.

The V gene is TRBV7-2, the J gene TRBJ1-2; weak D call: TRBD1 (5 bases). Germline CDR1 reads SGHTA; CDR2 reads FQGNSA. The CDR3 is 13 residues long. Trimming took off 5 bases at V and 2 bases at J, with 9 bases between the two ends. The CDR3 is CASSPDSNYGYTF. CDR3 in DNA: TGTGCCAGCAGCCCTGACAGCAACTATGGCTACACCTTC.

As regards this clone: Other DNA sequences in the sample encode the same CDR3. The chain recombines TRBV4-1 with TRBJ2-7; the match to TRBD2 covers 11 bases. The V gene's germline CDR1 is MGHRA and CDR2 YSYEKL. Trimming cost V 1 base and J 3 bases; bases outside gene matches: 2. This CDR3 contains 15 residues. This chain's CDR3 is CASSQGLAGGYEQYF. The CDR3 bases are TGCGCCAGCAGCCAAGGGCTAGCGGGAGGCTACGAGCAGTACTTC.

This chain joins TRBV25-1 and TRBJ1-3; 7 nucleotides line up with TRBD1. J gave up 0 bases and V 7 bases, and 6 bases lay outside the gene matches. The germline V gene has CDR1 MGHDK and CDR2 SYGVNS. This CDR3 has 15 amino acids. CDR3: CASTPGQLSGNTIYF. The CDR3 nucleotides read TGTGCCAGCACCCCGGGACAGCTCTCTGGAAACACCATATATTTT.